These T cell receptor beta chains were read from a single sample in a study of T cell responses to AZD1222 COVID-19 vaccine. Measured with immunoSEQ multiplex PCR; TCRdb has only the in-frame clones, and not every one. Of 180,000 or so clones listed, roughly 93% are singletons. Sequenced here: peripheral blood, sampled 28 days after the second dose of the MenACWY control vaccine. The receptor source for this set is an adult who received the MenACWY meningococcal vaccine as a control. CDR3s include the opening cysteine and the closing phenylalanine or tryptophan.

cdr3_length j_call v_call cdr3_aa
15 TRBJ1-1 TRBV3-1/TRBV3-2 CASSSTTWMNTEAFF
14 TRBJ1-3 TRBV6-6 CASRKVSSGNTIYF
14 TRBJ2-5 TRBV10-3 CAISETLGEETQYF
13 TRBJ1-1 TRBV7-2 CASSFWTGSEAFF
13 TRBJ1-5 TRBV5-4 CASSENSNQPQHF
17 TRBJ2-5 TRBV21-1 CASSKKKGQGSQETQYF
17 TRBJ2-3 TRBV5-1 CASSRTSGGPITDTQYF
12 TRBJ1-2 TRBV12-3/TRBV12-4 CASSSVLYGYTF
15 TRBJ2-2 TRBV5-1 CASSVPQGAGGELFF
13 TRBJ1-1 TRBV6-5 CASSETGDTEAFF
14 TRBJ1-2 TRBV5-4 CASSLGEPWGGYTF
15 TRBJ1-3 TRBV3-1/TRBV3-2 CASSLRTDSGNTIYF
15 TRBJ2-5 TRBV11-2 CASSPGQGARETQYF
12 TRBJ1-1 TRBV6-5 CASSYGRGWAFF
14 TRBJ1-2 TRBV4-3 CASSQVTGDHGYTF
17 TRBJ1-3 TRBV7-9 CASSSRQGTFSGNTIYF
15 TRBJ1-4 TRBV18 CASSAQQGLNEKLFF
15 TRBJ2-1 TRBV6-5 CASSYYRGNARFWFF
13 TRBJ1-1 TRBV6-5 CASSFVRNTEAFF
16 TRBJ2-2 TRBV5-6 CASSLAGTSNTGELFF
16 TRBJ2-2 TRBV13 CASSLITNANTGELFF
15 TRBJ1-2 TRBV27 CASRDQGARAYGYTF
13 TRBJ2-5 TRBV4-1 CASSQGQQETQYF
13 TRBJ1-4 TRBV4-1 CASSQDPPRKLFF
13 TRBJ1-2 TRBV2 CASSDGGGYGYTF
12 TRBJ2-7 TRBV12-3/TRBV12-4 CASSYLTYEQYF
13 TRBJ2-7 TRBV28 CASSPGGVYEQYF
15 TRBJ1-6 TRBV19 CASSLGQGHNSPLHF
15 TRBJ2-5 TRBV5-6 CASSKRTAYQETQYF
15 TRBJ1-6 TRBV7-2 CASSLASSYNSPLHF
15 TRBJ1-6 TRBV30 CAWTPGPLRNSPLHF
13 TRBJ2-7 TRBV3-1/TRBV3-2 CASSPDTGSEQYF
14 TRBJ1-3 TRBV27 CASSSAGAGNTIYF
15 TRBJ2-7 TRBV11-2 CASSLTSGGSYEQYF
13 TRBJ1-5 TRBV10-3 CAISVAENQPQHF
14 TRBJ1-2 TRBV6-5 CASSQRGTEIGYTF
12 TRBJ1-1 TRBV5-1 CASSGDNTEAFF
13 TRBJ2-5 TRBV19 CASSSLQKETQYF
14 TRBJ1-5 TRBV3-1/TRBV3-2 CASSQGWNNQPQHF